This TCR beta chain was identified during a study of blood T cell repertoires in COVID-19. For the study at large: COVID-19 samples, acute and convalescent, were from the United States, Italy and Spain. Sample material is recorded as cDNA or gDNA derived from T cells, B-cell-depleted T cells, or PBMCs.

The repertoire was sequenced with immunoSEQ multiplex PCR; TCRdb's copy has only in-frame clones and lacks some. The table records hundreds of thousands of clones, 80% to 90% of them present only once. With 0 bases removed from V and 3 bases from J, the gap between germline ends came to 5 bases. Germline lookup yields CDR1 SGHNT and CDR2 YENEEA. This CDR3 contains 13 residues. Sequencing was performed on peripheral blood. This TCR derives from a man aged 35-49 years with acute or convalescent COVID-19. This chain uses TRBV11-3 with TRBJ1-1; D not certain. The CDR3 here is CASSLDVDTEAFF. CDR3 sequence (DNA): TGTGCCAGCAGCTTAGACGTAGACACTGAAGCTTTCTTT.